The 19 T cell receptor beta chains below come from one sample, sequenced in a study of blood T cell repertoires in COVID-19. The data were produced by immunoSEQ multiplex PCR, yet TCRdb's version contains in-frame clones alone and is incomplete. The sample contains 160,000 or so clones, approximately 80% of which appear only once. The sample consisted of peripheral blood. Every receptor here comes from a man aged 65 to 85 who had recovered from COVID-19.

V and J are TRBV4-1 and TRBJ2-7; 9 bases line up with TRBD1. Trimming removed 0 bases from V and 3 bases from J; junction bases left unmatched: 3. CDR1 is MGHRA and CDR2 is YSYEKL in the germline V gene. The CDR3 totals 15 residues. The CDR3 sequence: CASSQEGTGLYEQYF. CDR3 coding DNA: TGCGCCAGCAGCCAAGAAGGGACAGGGCTCTACGAGCAGTACTTC.

The chain employs TRBV5-1 and TRBJ2-5; D remains unclear. The V end was cut by 5 bases, the J end by 3 bases, with 11 bases between. CDR1 is SGHRS and CDR2 is YFSETQ in the germline V gene. The CDR3 consists of 13 residues. CDR3 in amino acids: CASRSGIEETQYF. CDR3 in DNA: TGCGCCAGCAGGTCAGGAATAGAAGAGACCCAGTACTTC.

The rearrangement joins TRBV3-1 (or the pseudogene TRBV3-2) to TRBJ2-3; TRBD2 matches at 15 bases. CDR1 LGHDT and CDR2 YNNKEL come from the germline V gene (reference sequence). The CDR3 has 15 amino acids. The V gene end was trimmed by 5 bases and the J gene end by 7 bases; junction bases not matched to a gene: 4. CDR3 sequence reads: CASSRGLAGGNTQYF. The CDR3, as DNA: TGTGCCAGCAGCAGGGGACTAGCGGGAGGTAATACGCAGTATTTT.

This chain uses TRBV9 with TRBJ1-3; weak D call: TRBD1 (5 bases). Trimming removed 4 bases from V and 0 bases from J, with 14 bases in between. CDR3 length equals 16 residues. Germline V gene sequence: CDR1 SGDLS, CDR2 YYNGEE. The CDR3 DNA sequence: TGTGCCAGCAGCCTCGCCGGGGGGGGCTCTGGAAACACCATATATTTT. Its translation is CASSLAGGGSGNTIYF. The full variable domain, in which reference TRBV9 and TRBJ1-3 provide the parts outside the CDR3, is DSGVTQTPKHLITATGQRVTLRCSPRSGDLSVYWYQQSLDQGLQFLIQYYNGEERAKGNILERFSAQQFPDLHSELNLSSLELGDSALYFCASSLAGGGSGNTIYFGEGSWLTVV.

This chain joins TRBV12-3 or TRBV12-4 and TRBJ2-7; 7 bases fit TRBD1. The V gene end was trimmed by 6 bases and the J gene end by 6 bases; junction bases not matched to a gene: 8. The CDR3 has 13 residues. CDR3 loop: CASRNTGASEQYF. The CDR3 nucleotides are TGTGCCAGCAGAAACACAGGGGCATCCGAGCAGTACTTC.

The chain is built from TRBV5-4 and TRBJ2-5, with 9 bases lining up with TRBD1. CDR3 length: 14 amino acids. Per the germline V gene, CDR1 is SGHNT and CDR2 is YYREEE (reference sequence). V lost 5 bases, J lost 5 bases, and 7 bases stayed unmatched. CDR3 protein: CASSSDRGEETQYF. CDR3 in DNA: TGTGCCAGCAGTTCGGACAGGGGAGAGGAGACCCAGTACTTC.

The genes are TRBV11-3 and TRBJ2-7; 8 bases line up with TRBD2. CDR1 is SGHNT and CDR2 is YENEEA in the germline V gene. The V and J ends lost 5 bases and 6 bases, in that order; junction bases with no gene match: 9. This CDR3 comprises 14 residues. The CDR3 reads CASSLSGSRSEQYF. CDR3 nucleotide sequence: TGTGCCAGCAGCCTGAGCGGGAGTCGTAGCGAGCAGTACTTC.

This chain joins TRBV5-6 and TRBJ2-1; 7 bases agree with TRBD2. The CDR3 consists of 14 residues. Germline CDR1 is SGHDT and CDR2 is YYEEEE. V dropped 3 bases and J dropped 5; count of bases not matched to a gene: 5. The CDR3 DNA reads as TGTGCCAGCAGCTGGGGGGGAGCGGACAATGAGCAGTTCTTC. This sequence encodes CASSWGGADNEQFF.

The DNA for the CDR3 is TGTGCCAGCAAAAGAGTGGGACAAATTCAAGAGACCCAGTACTTC. Amino acid sequence: CASKRVGQIQETQYF. V is TRBV7-9 and J is TRBJ2-5, with D possibly TRBD1 on 6 matching bases. Per the germline V gene, CDR1 is SEHNR and CDR2 is FQNEAQ (reference sequence). V lost 7 bases, J lost 2 bases, and 17 bases lay in between. The CDR3 has 15 residues.

This chain joins TRBV10-1 and TRBJ2-3; TRBD1 matches at 9 bases. Trimming cost V 5 bases and J 6 bases; bases outside gene matches: 3. Germline V gives CDR1 WNHNN, CDR2 SYGVQD (reference sequence). This CDR3 is built from 13 residues. The CDR3 DNA follows: TGCGCCAGCAGTACAGGGGGCATCGATACGCAGTATTTT. Translation: CASSTGGIDTQYF.

The CDR3 DNA reads TGTGCCAGTCAGGAGGGGCAGAACACTGAAGCTTTCTTT. It codes for CASQEGQNTEAFF. V gene TRBV6-6 combines with J gene TRBJ1-1; tentatively, D is TRBD1 (5 bases). Germline loops: CDR1 MNHNY, CDR2 SVGAGI (reference sequence). Deletions cut 9 bases from V and 1 base from J, with 12 bases between. The CDR3 is made up of 13 amino acids.

The rearrangement joins TRBV6-1 to TRBJ1-1; D possibly corresponds to TRBD1 (6 bases). V was shortened by 3 bases and J by 5 bases, with 19 bases between the two germline ends. Germline lookup yields CDR1 MNHNS and CDR2 SASEGT. CDR3 length: 16 amino acids. The CDR3 DNA follows: TGTGCCAGCAGTGATCCCCCCCAGGGGCGCGTAACTGAAGCTTTCTTT. This codes for CASSDPPQGRVTEAFF.

The J gene is TRBJ2-1, the V gene TRBV6-5; D uncertain. Germline values: CDR1 MNHEY, CDR2 SVGAGI. V was trimmed by 1 base and J by 2 bases, leaving 12 bases between them. The CDR3 spans 16 residues. CDR3 sequence: CASSYFGLGAYNEQFF. CDR3 nucleotides: TGTGCCAGCAGTTACTTTGGGTTGGGCGCCTACAATGAGCAGTTCTTC.

The chain couples TRBV5-6 to TRBJ2-7; D call uncertain. Germline-derived CDR1 and CDR2 are SGHDT and YYEEEE. Trimming left V 4 bases short and J 3 bases short, with 14 bases between. The CDR3 has 14 residues. The CDR3 is CASSIVSSDYEQYF. CDR3 sequence (DNA): TGTGCCAGCAGCATAGTGAGCTCTGACTACGAGCAGTACTTC.

V and J are TRBV5-1 and TRBJ2-2; no clear D gene. The V gene lost 0 bases and the J gene lost 0 bases, with 6 bases spanning the gap. This CDR3 region has 15 residues. Germline V lookup: CDR1 SGHRS, CDR2 YFSETQ. CDR3: CASSLAQTNTGELFF. The CDR3 region has the DNA TGCGCCAGCAGCTTGGCCCAAACGAACACCGGGGAGCTGTTTTTT.

The chain uses TRBV5-1 and TRBJ2-1; 13 nucleotides match TRBD2. The CDR3 has 15 residues. Germline V CDR1 and CDR2: SGHRS, YFSETQ. The V segment lost 1 base and the J segment 7 bases; nucleotides outside the gene matches: 2. The CDR3 DNA is TGCGCCAGCAGCTTGACACTAGCGGGAGGGAATGAGCAGTTCTTC. Translation gives CASSLTLAGGNEQFF.

The chain is built from TRBV30 and TRBJ2-7, with TRBD2 matching over 9 bases. With V trimmed by 2 bases and J by 6 bases, 11 bases remained unmatched. Looked up from germline, CDR1 is GTSNPN and CDR2 is SVGIG (reference sequence). The CDR3 has 15 residues. The CDR3 bases are TGTGCCTGGAGTACCTTAGCGGGAGTTCAGGGCGAGCAGTACTTC. Protein product: CAWSTLAGVQGEQYF. The variable domain in full, with the rest retrieved from reference TRBV30 and TRBJ2-7, is SQTIHQWPATLVQPVGSPLSLECTVEGTSNPNLYWYRQAAGRGLQLLFYSVGIGQISSEVPQNLSASRPQDRQFILSSKKLLLSDSGFYLCAWSTLAGVQGEQYFGPGTRLTVT.

The table lists this clone with a count of one. The J gene is TRBJ1-1, the V gene TRBV10-3; D remains unclear. This CDR3 region has 16 residues. V gave up 0 bases and J gave up 1 base, with 12 bases separating them. Germline CDR1 is ENHRY and CDR2 is SYGVKD. The CDR3 DNA follows: TGTGCCATCAGTGAGTCGTACGGGTTAGGGAACACTGAAGCTTTCTTT. Translated, it gives CAISESYGLGNTEAFF.

This chain uses TRBV15 with TRBJ1-2; 8 bases line up with TRBD1. The V segment lost 2 bases and the J segment 8 bases; nucleotides outside the gene matches: 7. CDR3 length: 14 residues. Germline loops: CDR1 LNHNV, CDR2 YYDKDF (reference sequence). CDR3 DNA sequence: TGTGCCACCAGCAGACTACAGGGGGAAGAAGGCTACACCTTC. It encodes CATSRLQGEEGYTF.